This T cell receptor (beta chain) originates from a study of blood T cell repertoires in COVID-19. In the study overall: From T cells, B-cell-depleted T cells, or PBMCs came the material, which was cDNA or gDNA.

Individuals drawn from 20 to 25 US areas were roughly 18 to 100 years old. Cohorts were determined from participant-reported clinical history. Authors' methods: Cell counts per sample came from amplifying reference gene primers. Sequencing used immunoSEQ multiplex PCR; TCRdb keeps in-frame clones, though not all of them. V, J and clone size are those of that table, while D and trimming were read from the DNA. The sample yields about 190,000 clones, around 84% seen once. This clone was recorded many times. The CDR3 length is 13 residues. Per germline, CDR1 ENHRY and CDR2 SYGVKD. Trimming at V came to 7 bases and at J to 3 bases, leaving 0 bases not matched to a gene.

The source is a woman in her 30s who had recovered from COVID-19. Sequencing used PBMCs or T cells enriched from blood (not recorded which). The rearrangement links TRBV10-3 to TRBJ1-6; 7 nucleotides match TRBD1. The CDR3 DNA follows: TGTGCCATCACAGGGGGCTATAATTCACCCCTCCACTTT. The encoded protein is CAITGGYNSPLHF.